These 6 T cell receptor beta chains came from one sample sequenced in a study of vaccination and CD4 T cells after COVID-19. For these receptors, no antigen is known. Indicated treatment: roughly 10-day PBMC culture with coronavirus spike peptide pools or control peptides (ViraFEST assay). The Oncomine TCR Beta short-read assay sequenced DNA from cultured CD4+ T cells. Each CDR3 protein is one row after TCRdb ran MiXCR on the PCR reads. Of 10,000 or so distinct CDR3 sequences in the sample, roughly 33% were seen once. The sequenced sample was CD4+ T cells from blood, cultured in vitro, obtained after SARS-CoV-2 vaccination. The receptors come from a human donor who had recovered from COVID-19.

In regard to this clonotype: This CDR3 is missing its conserved last phenylalanine or tryptophan, likely due to a read error. The V and J genes are TRBV19 and TRBJ2-5, with a tentative D call TRBD2 (6 bases). The CDR3 loop spans 13 amino acids. The V and J ends lost 6 bases and 4 bases respectively, with 12 bases between them. The germline V gene has CDR1 LNHDA and CDR2 SQIVND (reference sequence). Written as DNA, the CDR3 is TGTGCCAGTAGGGGGACTGGGGGAGAGACCCAGTACTCC. Encoded protein: CASRGTGGETQYS.

The rearrangement uses TRBV6-2 or TRBV6-3 and TRBJ2-3, with 9 bases fitting TRBD2. The CDR3 has 19 residues. Per germline, CDR1 MNHEY and CDR2 SVGEGT. V trimming: 2 bases; J trimming: 2 bases; junction bases outside the gene matches: 14. CDR3 loop: CASSYRVSLAGGTTDTQYF. DNA for the CDR3: TGTGCCAGCAGTTACCGGGTTTCCCTGGCGGGAGGGACCACAGATACGCAGTATTTT.

This clonotype is classed as medium-sized. The chain has TRBV15 and TRBJ2-3; possible D gene TRBD2, 6 bases. Trimming removed 2 bases from V and 3 bases from J, with 12 bases in between. CDR1 LNHNV and CDR2 YYDKDF come from the germline V gene (reference sequence). The CDR3 extends over 15 amino acids. The CDR3 spells CATSRPRGTTDTQYF. The CDR3 coding sequence is TGTGCCACCAGCAGACCCCGCGGGACGACAGATACGCAGTATTTT.

The rearrangement links TRBV7-3 to TRBJ1-6, with D uncertain. Trimming cost V 2 bases and J 7 bases, with 9 bases left between them. The CDR3 spans 14 residues. Germline assignment: CDR1 SGHTA and CDR2 FQGTGA. DNA of the CDR3: TGTGCCAGCAGCTTAGATACGTTGAATTCACCCCTCCACTTT. Its protein is CASSLDTLNSPLHF.

This chain connects TRBV6-1 to TRBJ2-7; either TRBD1 or TRBD2 may supply D (6 bases each). V shed 7 bases and J shed 0 bases, with 19 bases lying between them. There are 16 residues in the CDR3. Germline lookup yields CDR1 MNHNS and CDR2 SASEGT. The CDR3 is CASIPFGGGSSYEQYF. The CDR3 nucleotides are TGTGCCAGCATCCCCTTCGGAGGGGGGAGCTCCTACGAGCAGTACTTC.

This clonotype was detected only a few times. The V call is TRBV6-5, the J call TRBJ2-1, with D possibly matching TRBD2 (6 bases). The CDR3 spans 16 residues. V lost 1 base to trimming and J lost 4 bases, with 14 bases between them. Germline-derived CDR1 and CDR2 are MNHEY and SVGAGI. The CDR3 DNA follows: TGTGCCAGCAGTTACTTCGATAGCGGCTTATACAATGAGCAGTTCTTC. It translates to CASSYFDSGLYNEQFF.